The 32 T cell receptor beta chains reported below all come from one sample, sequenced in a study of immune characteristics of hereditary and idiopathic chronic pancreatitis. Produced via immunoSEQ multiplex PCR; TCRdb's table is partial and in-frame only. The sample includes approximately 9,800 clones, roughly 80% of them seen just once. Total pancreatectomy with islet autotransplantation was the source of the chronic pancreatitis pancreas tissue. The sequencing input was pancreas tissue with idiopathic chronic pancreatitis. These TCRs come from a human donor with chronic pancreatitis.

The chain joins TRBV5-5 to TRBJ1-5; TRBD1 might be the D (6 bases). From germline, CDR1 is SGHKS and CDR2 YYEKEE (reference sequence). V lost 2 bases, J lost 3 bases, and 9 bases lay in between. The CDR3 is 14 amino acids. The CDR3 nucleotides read TGTGCCAGCAGCTTACAGGGCAACAATCAGCCCCAGCATTTT. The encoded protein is CASSLQGNNQPQHF.

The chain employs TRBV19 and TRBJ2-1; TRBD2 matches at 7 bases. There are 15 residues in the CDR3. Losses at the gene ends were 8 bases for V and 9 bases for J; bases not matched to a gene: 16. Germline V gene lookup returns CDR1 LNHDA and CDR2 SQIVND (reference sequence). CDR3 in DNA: TGTGCCAGTTCCATAGGGATCCTCCCGGGGGGTGAGCAGTTCTTC. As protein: CASSIGILPGGEQFF.

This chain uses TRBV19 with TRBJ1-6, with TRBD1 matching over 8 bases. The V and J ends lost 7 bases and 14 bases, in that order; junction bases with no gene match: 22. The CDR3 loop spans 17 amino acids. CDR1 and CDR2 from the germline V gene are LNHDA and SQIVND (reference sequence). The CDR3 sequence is CASTAGDRFVARGALHF. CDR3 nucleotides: TGTGCCAGTACCGCGGGGGACAGGTTTGTGGCCAGGGGAGCCCTCCACTTT.

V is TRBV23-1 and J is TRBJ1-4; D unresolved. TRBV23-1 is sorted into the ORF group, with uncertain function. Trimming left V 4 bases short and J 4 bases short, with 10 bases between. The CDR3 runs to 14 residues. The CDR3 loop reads CASSPASINEKLFF. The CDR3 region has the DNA TGCGCCAGCAGTCCGGCTTCGATTAATGAAAAACTGTTTTTT.

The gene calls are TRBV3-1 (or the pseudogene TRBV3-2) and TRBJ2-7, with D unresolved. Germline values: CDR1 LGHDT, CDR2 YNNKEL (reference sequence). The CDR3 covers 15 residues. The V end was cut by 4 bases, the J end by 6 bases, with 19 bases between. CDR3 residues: CASSPTLTAWGEQYV. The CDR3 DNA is TGTGCCAGCAGCCCGACCTTAACGGCCTGGGGCGAGCAGTACGTC.

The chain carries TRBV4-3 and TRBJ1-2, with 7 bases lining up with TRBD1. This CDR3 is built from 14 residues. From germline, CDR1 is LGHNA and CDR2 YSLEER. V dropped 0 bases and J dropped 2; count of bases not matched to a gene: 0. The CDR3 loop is CASSQDRGNYGYTF. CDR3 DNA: TGCGCCAGCAGCCAAGACAGGGGGAACTATGGCTACACCTTC.

CDR3 amino acids: CASSPKGGGSQYF. The CDR3 coding sequence is TGTGCCAGCAGCCCGAAAGGCGGTGGGTCCCAGTACTTC. V is TRBV7-9 and J is TRBJ2-5; D gene unclear. Germline V gene lookup returns CDR1 SEHNR and CDR2 FQNEAQ (reference sequence). The CDR3 covers 13 residues. Trimming pared 5 bases from V and 9 bases from J, leaving 16 bases between.

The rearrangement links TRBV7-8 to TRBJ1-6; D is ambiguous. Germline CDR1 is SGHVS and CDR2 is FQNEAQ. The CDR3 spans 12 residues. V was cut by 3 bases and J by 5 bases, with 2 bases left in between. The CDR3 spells CASSLDNSPLHF. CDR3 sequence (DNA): TGTGCCAGCAGCTTGGATAATTCACCCCTCCACTTT. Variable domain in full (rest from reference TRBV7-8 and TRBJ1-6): GAGVSQSPRYKVAKRGQDVALRCDPISGHVSLFWYQQALGQGPEFLTYFQNEAQLDKSGLPSDRFFAERPEGSVSTLKIQRTQQEDSAVYLCASSLDNSPLHFGNGTRLTVT.

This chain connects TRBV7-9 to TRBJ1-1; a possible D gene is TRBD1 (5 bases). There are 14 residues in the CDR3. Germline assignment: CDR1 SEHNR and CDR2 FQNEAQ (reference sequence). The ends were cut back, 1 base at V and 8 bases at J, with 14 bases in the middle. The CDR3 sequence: CASSLDLYRSEAFF. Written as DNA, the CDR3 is TGTGCCAGCAGCTTAGACCTCTACAGGAGCGAAGCTTTCTTT.

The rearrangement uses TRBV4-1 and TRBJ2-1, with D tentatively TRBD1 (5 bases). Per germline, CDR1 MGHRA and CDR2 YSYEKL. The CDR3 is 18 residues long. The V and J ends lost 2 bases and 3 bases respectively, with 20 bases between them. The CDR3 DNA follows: TGCGCCAGCAGCCAACCATTCAAGACAGAGCTACACTACAATGAGCAGTTCTTC. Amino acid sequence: CASSQPFKTELHYNEQFF.

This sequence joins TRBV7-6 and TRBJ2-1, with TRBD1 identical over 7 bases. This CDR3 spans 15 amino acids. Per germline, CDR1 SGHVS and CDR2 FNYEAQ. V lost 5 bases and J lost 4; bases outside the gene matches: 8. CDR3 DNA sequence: TGTGCCAGCAGCCAAGGGGGCCCTCAATACAATGAGCAGTTCTTC. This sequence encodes CASSQGGPQYNEQFF. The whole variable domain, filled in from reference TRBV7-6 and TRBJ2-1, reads GAGVSQSPRYKVTKRGQDVALRCDPISGHVSLYWYRQALGQGPEFLTYFNYEAQQDKSGLPNDRFSAERPEGSISTLTIQRTEQRDSAMYRCASSQGGPQYNEQFFGPGTRLTVL.

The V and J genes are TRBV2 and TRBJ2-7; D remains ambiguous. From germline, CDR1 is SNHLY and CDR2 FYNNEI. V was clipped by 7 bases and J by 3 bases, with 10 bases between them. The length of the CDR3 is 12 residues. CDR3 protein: CASNDQNYEQYF. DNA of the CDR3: TGTGCCAGCAATGATCAGAACTACGAGCAGTACTTC.

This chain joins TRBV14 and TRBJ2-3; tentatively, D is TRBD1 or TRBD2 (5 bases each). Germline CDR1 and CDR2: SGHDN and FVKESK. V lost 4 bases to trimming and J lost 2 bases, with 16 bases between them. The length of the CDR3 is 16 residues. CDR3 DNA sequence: TGTGCCAGCAGCCCCCGCCGGGACCGGTTCACAGATACGCAGTATTTT. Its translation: CASSPRRDRFTDTQYF.

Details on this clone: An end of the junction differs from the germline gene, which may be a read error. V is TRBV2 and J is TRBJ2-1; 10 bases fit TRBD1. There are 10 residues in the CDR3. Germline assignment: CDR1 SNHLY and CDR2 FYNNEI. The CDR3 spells CASSAGTGVF. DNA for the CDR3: TGTGCCAGCAGCGCGGGGACAGGGGTCTTC.

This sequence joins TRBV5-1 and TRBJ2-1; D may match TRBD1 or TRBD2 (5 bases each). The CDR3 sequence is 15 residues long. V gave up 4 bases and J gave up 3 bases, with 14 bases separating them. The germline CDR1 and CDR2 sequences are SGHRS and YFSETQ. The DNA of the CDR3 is TGCGCCAGCAGCCGGGGACGGGGCGACTACAATGAGCAGTTCTTC. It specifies CASSRGRGDYNEQFF.

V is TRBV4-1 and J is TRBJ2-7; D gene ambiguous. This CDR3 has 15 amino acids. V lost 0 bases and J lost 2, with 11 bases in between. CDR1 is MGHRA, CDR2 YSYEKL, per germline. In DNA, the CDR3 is TGCGCCAGCAGCCAAGATTGGCCAGGACCCTACGAGCAGTACTTC. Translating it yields CASSQDWPGPYEQYF.

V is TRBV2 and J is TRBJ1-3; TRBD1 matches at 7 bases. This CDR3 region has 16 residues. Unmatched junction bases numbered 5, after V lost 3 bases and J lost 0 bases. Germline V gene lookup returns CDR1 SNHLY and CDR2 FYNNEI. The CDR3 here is CASSDGRGVSGNTIYF. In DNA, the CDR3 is TGTGCCAGCAGTGACGGCAGGGGGGTCTCTGGAAACACCATATATTTT.

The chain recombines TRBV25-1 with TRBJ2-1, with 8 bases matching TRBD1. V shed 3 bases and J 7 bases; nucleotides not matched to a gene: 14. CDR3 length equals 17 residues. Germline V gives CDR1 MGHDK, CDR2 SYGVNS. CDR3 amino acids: CASSDGAQGGGGNEQFF. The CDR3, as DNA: TGTGCCAGCAGTGATGGGGCACAGGGGGGAGGAGGAAATGAGCAGTTCTTC.

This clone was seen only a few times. The CDR3 reads CASTNRRTEQFF. The CDR3 bases are TGTGCCAGCACCAACCGACGGACCGAGCAGTTCTTC. The V gene is TRBV6-5, the J gene TRBJ2-1; no definite D call. This CDR3 is built from 12 residues. V lost 7 bases, J lost 10 bases, and 14 bases lay in between. Germline CDR1 and CDR2: MNHEY and SVGAGI.

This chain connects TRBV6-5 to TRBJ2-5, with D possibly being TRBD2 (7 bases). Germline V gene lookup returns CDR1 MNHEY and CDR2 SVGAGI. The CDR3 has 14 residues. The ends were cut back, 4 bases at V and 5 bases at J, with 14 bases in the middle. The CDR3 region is CASSLGGAFETQYF. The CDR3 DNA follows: TGTGCCAGCAGTTTGGGGGGGGCCTTTGAGACCCAGTACTTC.

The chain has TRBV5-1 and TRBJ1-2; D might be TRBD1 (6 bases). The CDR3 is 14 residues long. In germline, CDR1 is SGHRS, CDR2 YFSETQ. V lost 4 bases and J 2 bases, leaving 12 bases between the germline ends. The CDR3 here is CASSTGTSNYGYTF. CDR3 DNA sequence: TGCGCCAGCAGCACCGGGACATCAAACTATGGCTACACCTTC.

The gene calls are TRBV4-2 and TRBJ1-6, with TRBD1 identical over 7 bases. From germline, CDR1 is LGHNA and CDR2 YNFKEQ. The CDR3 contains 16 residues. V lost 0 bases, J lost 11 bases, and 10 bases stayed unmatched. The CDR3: CASSQDSDRESTPLHF. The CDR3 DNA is TGTGCCAGCAGCCAAGACTCTGACAGGGAATCAACACCCCTCCACTTT.

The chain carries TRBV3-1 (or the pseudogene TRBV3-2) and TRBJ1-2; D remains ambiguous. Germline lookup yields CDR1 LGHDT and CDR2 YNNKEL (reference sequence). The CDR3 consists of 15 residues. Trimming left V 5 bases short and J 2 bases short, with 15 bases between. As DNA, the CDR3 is TGTGCCAGCAGCTCAGCTTTCGACGGAAACTATGGCTACACCTTC. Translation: CASSSAFDGNYGYTF.

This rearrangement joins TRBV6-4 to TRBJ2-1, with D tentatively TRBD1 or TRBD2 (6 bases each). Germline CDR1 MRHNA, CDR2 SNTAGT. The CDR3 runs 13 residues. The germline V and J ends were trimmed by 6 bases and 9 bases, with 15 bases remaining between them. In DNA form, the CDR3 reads TGTGCCAGCAGCCTTAACGGGGGCGGTGAGCAGTTCTTC. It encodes CASSLNGGGEQFF.

As DNA, the CDR3 is TGTGCCAGCTCACCCGCTCAGGGTTTCAATCAGCCCCAGCATTTT. It yields the protein CASSPAQGFNQPQHF. V is TRBV18 and J is TRBJ1-5; D possibly corresponds to TRBD1 (5 bases). Per germline, CDR1 KGHSH and CDR2 LQKENI. V lost 3 bases and J lost 3, with 12 bases in between. This CDR3 has 15 amino acids.

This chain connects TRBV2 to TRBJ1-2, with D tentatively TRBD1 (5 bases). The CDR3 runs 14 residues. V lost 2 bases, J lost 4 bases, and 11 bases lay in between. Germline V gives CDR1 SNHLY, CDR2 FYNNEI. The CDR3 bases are TGTGCCAGCAGTGAACAGGGAGATTTCTATGGCTACACCTTC. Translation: CASSEQGDFYGYTF.

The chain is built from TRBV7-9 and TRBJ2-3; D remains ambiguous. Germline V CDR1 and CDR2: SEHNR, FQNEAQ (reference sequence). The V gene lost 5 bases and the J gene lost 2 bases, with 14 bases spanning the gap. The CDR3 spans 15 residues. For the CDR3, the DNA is TGTGCCAGCAGCCCCATGGGCTGGGACACAGATACGCAGTATTTT. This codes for CASSPMGWDTDTQYF.

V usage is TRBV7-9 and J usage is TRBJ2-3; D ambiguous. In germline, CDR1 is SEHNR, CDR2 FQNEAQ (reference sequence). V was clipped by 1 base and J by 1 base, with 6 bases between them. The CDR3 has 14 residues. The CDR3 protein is CASSLVTGTDTQYF. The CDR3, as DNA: TGTGCCAGCAGCTTAGTAACAGGCACAGATACGCAGTATTTT.

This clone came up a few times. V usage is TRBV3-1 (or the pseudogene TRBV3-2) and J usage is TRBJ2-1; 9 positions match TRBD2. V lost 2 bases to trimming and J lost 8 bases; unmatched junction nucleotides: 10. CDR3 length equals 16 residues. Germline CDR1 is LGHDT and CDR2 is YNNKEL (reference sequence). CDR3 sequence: CASSQWGGGAGDEQFF. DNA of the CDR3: TGTGCCAGCAGCCAATGGGGCGGGGGGGCCGGCGATGAGCAGTTCTTC.

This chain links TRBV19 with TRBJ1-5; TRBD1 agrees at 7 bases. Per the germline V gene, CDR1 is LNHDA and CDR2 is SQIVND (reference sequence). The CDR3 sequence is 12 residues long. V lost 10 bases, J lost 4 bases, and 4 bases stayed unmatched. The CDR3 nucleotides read TGTGCCACCGGACAGGTTAATCAGCCCCAGCATTTT. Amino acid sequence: CATGQVNQPQHF.

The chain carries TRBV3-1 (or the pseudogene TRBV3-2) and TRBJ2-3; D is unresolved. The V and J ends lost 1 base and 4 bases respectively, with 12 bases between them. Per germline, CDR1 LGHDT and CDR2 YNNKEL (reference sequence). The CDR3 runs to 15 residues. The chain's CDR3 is CASSQAGLVADTQYF. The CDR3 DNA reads TGTGCCAGCAGCCAAGCTGGCCTAGTCGCAGATACGCAGTATTTT.

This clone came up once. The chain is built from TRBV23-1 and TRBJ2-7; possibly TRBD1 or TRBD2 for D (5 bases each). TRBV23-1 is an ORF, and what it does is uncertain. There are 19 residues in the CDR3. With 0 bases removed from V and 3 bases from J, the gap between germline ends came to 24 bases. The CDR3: CASSQSNFVRATGNYEQYV. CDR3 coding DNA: TGCGCCAGCAGTCAATCTAATTTTGTCAGGGCCACCGGGAACTACGAGCAGTACGTC.